Each of the 8 T cell receptor beta chains below was sequenced from the same sample in a study of T cell changes during pregnancy in multiple sclerosis. Generated by immunoSEQ multiplex PCR, the TCRdb table keeps only in-frame clones and is missing some. The sample includes 100,000 or so clones, approximately 94% of them seen just once. Specimen: peripheral blood, collected in the second trimester of pregnancy. The receptors derive from a female donor with multiple sclerosis, enrolled in a pregnancy study.

The chain carries TRBV9 and TRBJ2-1; D ambiguous. CDR3 size: 15 residues. V dropped 3 bases and J dropped 0 bases, with 10 bases sitting between them. Germline V gene lookup returns CDR1 SGDLS and CDR2 YYNGEE. The CDR3 nucleotides are TGTGCCAGCAGCGACTCCGCCTCCTCCTACAATGAGCAGTTCTTC. Its translation is CASSDSASSYNEQFF.

The V and J genes are TRBV6-6 and TRBJ1-4; TRBD1 is a possible D gene (5 bases). V was trimmed by 5 bases and J by 0 bases, leaving 10 bases between them. Germline V gene sequence: CDR1 MNHNY, CDR2 SVGAGI (reference sequence). The CDR3 is 15 residues long. The CDR3 DNA sequence: TGTGCCAGCAGTAAGACAGTTGCAACTAATGAAAAACTGTTTTTT. Protein product: CASSKTVATNEKLFF.

This clone was seen more than once but under ten times. The chain recombines TRBV30 with TRBJ1-5, with a weak D call TRBD1 (6 bases). V gave up 2 bases and J gave up 6 bases, with 11 bases separating them. The germline V gene encodes CDR1 GTSNPN and CDR2 SVGIG (reference sequence). This CDR3 contains 13 residues. CDR3 loop: CAWSPRGGQPQHF. The CDR3 bases are TGTGCCTGGAGTCCAAGGGGGGGTCAGCCCCAGCATTTT.

This clone has a handful of counts. This chain joins TRBV2 and TRBJ2-7; 11 bases are shared with TRBD2. V was clipped by 3 bases and J by 3 bases; unmatched bases: 1. Germline loops: CDR1 SNHLY, CDR2 FYNNEI. The length of the CDR3 is 14 residues. CDR3 sequence reads: CASSEGTSGYEQYF. CDR3 nucleotides: TGTGCCAGCAGTGAGGGGACTAGCGGCTACGAGCAGTACTTC.

The chain combines TRBV30 with TRBJ1-3; D gene uncertain. Looked up from germline, CDR1 is GTSNPN and CDR2 is SVGIG (reference sequence). The CDR3 length is 14 residues. Trimming took 5 bases from V and 8 from J, leaving 19 bases between them. CDR3 sequence: CAWARTSRADTIYF. The CDR3, as DNA: TGTGCCTGGGCCAGGACTTCTAGAGCCGACACCATATATTTT.

This chain links TRBV6-6 with TRBJ1-5; the match to TRBD1 covers 10 bases. The CDR3 is 15 residues long. Per germline, CDR1 MNHNY and CDR2 SVGAGI (reference sequence). V shed 6 bases, J shed 5 bases, and the junction held 7 bases outside the gene matches. In DNA form, the CDR3 reads TGTGCCAGCAGCCGGGACAGGGGTTTCGATCAGCCCCAGCATTTT. The encoded protein is CASSRDRGFDQPQHF.

V usage is TRBV21-1 and J usage is TRBJ1-5; TRBD1 is taken as the D call from the table, unchecked against the DNA. TRBV21-1 is termed a pseudogene. CDR3 size: 14 residues. Here the CDR3 reads CASSTGQGNQPQHF. CDR3 DNA: TGTGCCAGCAGCACGGGACAGGGCAATCAGCCCCAGCATTTT.

The chain has TRBV28 and TRBJ1-2; D not resolved. CDR3 length: 12 residues. V lost 5 bases and J lost 8, with 12 bases in between. In germline, CDR1 is MDHEN, CDR2 SYDVKM. In nucleotides, the CDR3 is TGTGCCAGCAGTATGTATGCAGGAGGCTACACCTTC. Amino acid sequence: CASSMYAGGYTF.